This T cell receptor beta chain was sequenced during a study of metastatic and nonmetastatic thyroid tumors. Across the whole study: The authors compared repertoires across blood and tumor or nodule tissue from malignant and benign thyroid patients.

Study conclusions and caveats: In both blood and tumor samples, TCR beta diversity was reported significantly higher for malignant than benign nodules.

On this clone: Its antigen is not known.

Authors' processing steps: To classify distant metastasis in papillary thyroid cancer, a model was built from CDR3 differences across clinicopathological groups. TCRdb re-called clones via MiXCR from the PCR reads. The V and J calls were determined by TCRdb, not by the authors. The sample records some 23,000 clones, 20% being singletons. All patients reached thyroid surgery having received no treatment beforehand. Material for sequencing was adjacent normal tissue. This receptor was identified in a female donor with papillary thyroid cancer or a benign thyroid nodule (not recorded which). Some clones in this sample may be carry-over from other donors' samples.

This chain's CDR3 is CASSLGFYEQYF. The CDR3 coding sequence is TGTGCCAGCAGCCTAGGCTTTTACGAGCAGTACTTC. V and J are TRBV12-3 or TRBV12-4 and TRBJ2-7; D is undetermined. This CDR3 contains 12 residues. Trimming stripped 6 bases from V and 4 bases from J, with 10 bases between.